The clone carrying this T cell receptor (beta chain) was seen repeatedly, ten times or more. The antigen remains undetermined. The data were obtained in a study of human T cells and chemical hapten exposure. MiXCR, applied by TCRdb to the RACE reads, yields one record per CDR3 protein. The table has 96,000 or so distinct CDR3 sequences, about 9.3% seen once. Time point of the sample: patch test 2, 6 weeks after DPC sensitization. Treatment described: therapeutic diphenylcyclopropenone sensitization with weekly scalp DPC. Germline V gives CDR1 DFQATT, CDR2 SNEGSKA (reference sequence). The CDR3 is 13 amino acids. The V end was cut by 3 bases, the J end by 8 bases, with 16 bases between. Regarding the study as a whole: Expanded TCR sets contained significantly more large CDR3 similarity clusters than controls. Patch test score rose with PT1 expanded TCR count, significant at thresholds 8, 16 and 32, not 4.

The chain couples TRBV20-1 to TRBJ1-2, with D unresolved. This TCR derives from a woman aged 40 to 49 with alopecia areata. Some clones in this sample may be carry-over from other donors' samples. This material consisted of whole blood, taken in connection with sensitization to the hapten diphenylcyclopropenone (DPC). In nucleotides, the CDR3 is TGCAGTGCTAGTTTCCGTGGGGTTGGAGGCTACACCTTC. This translates into CSASFRGVGGYTF.